One sample yielded the 16 T cell receptor beta chains listed below, sequenced in a study of T cells in Graves' hyperthyroidism and ophthalmopathy. Authors of the study amplified TCR beta CDR3 regions from RNA transcripts. Researchers ran a first-round RT-PCR on the TCR CDR3 using the HTBI primer set. TCRdb reprocessed the multiplex PCR reads via MiXCR and lists one record per CDR3 protein. The sample comprises about 380,000 distinct CDR3 sequences, under 20% of which are singletons, and 40% rests with the top ten. Sequencing was carried out using blood. All receptors come from a man aged 18-30 years with Graves' ophthalmopathy.

Regarding this clonotype: Just one base apart from a much larger clone, this may be a read error. The chain couples TRBV6-1 to TRBJ1-5; no clear D gene. In germline, CDR1 is MNHNS, CDR2 SASEGT. Trimming shortened V by 3 bases and J by 3 bases, and 6 bases separated the two germline ends. This CDR3 spans 13 amino acids. The CDR3 DNA sequence: TGTGCCAGCAGTGAGGGTCACAATCAGCCCCAGCATTTT. This translates into CASSEGHNQPQHF.

Many counts were recorded for this clonotype. The rearrangement links TRBV3-1 to TRBJ1-2; no definite D call. CDR1 is LGHDT, CDR2 YNNKEL, per germline (reference sequence). With 0 bases removed from V and 0 bases from J, the gap between germline ends came to 8 bases. The CDR3 contains 15 residues. Here the CDR3 DNA reads TGTGCCAGCAGCCAAGAGGCGGCGGCTAACTATGGCTACACCTTC. Translating gives CASSQEAAANYGYTF.

This chain joins TRBV24-1 and TRBJ1-2; D uncertain. Germline CDR1 KGHDR, CDR2 SFDVKD. CDR3 size: 14 residues. The germline V and J ends were trimmed by 0 bases and 1 base, with 5 bases remaining between them. The chain's CDR3 is CATSDLGLNYGYTF. The DNA for the CDR3 is TGTGCCACCAGTGATTTGGGGCTTAACTATGGCTACACCTTC.

This clonotype was found a few times. The chain couples TRBV20-1 to TRBJ1-2; D is ambiguous. From germline, CDR1 is DFQATT and CDR2 SNEGSKA (reference sequence). Trimming removed 3 bases from V and 13 bases from J, with 12 bases in between. The CDR3 spans 10 residues. CDR3 nucleotide sequence: TGCAGTGCTAGGGGCCGCGTCTCCACCTTC. Its translation: CSARGRVSTF.

The V gene is TRBV5-1, the J gene TRBJ2-2, with D perhaps TRBD1 (5 bases). Trimming removed 1 base from V and 4 bases from J, with 20 bases in between. The germline CDR1 and CDR2 sequences are SGHRS and YFSETQ. The CDR3 is 18 amino acids. DNA for the CDR3: TGCGCCAGCAGCTTGATTACGATTCCAGGGTCGGCCACCGGGGAGCTGTTTTTT. Translation gives CASSLITIPGSATGELFF.

The chain uses TRBV15 and TRBJ2-2; a possible D gene is TRBD1 (6 bases). The V and J ends lost 7 bases and 0 bases respectively, with 9 bases between them. This CDR3 has 14 amino acids. CDR1 LNHNV and CDR2 YYDKDF come from the germline V gene (reference sequence). The CDR3 region has the DNA TGTGCCACCAAGGACAGAACGAACACCGGGGAGCTGTTTTTT. Encoded protein: CATKDRTNTGELFF.

The rearrangement links TRBV18 to TRBJ1-1; 9 bases map to TRBD1. Per germline, CDR1 KGHSH and CDR2 LQKENI. CDR3 size: 17 residues. The V segment lost 4 bases and the J segment 4 bases; nucleotides outside the gene matches: 13. CDR3 in DNA: TGTGCCAGCTCACGTAATGAACAGGGGGCCCTGGGCACTGAAGCTTTCTTT. It specifies CASSRNEQGALGTEAFF.

In its sample, this clonotype was seen a few times. The chain combines TRBV10-2 with TRBJ2-3, with 10 bases identical to TRBD2. This CDR3 contains 15 residues. Trimming removed 8 bases from V and 4 bases from J; junction bases left unmatched: 9. From germline, CDR1 is WSHSY and CDR2 SAAADI. CDR3 sequence reads: CASRRPSGRPDTQYF. Here the CDR3 DNA reads TGCGCCAGCCGGAGACCTAGCGGGAGACCAGATACGCAGTATTTT.

The chain joins TRBV10-3 to TRBJ1-4, with TRBD1 as a possible D gene (6 bases). This CDR3 is built from 11 residues. The germline V gene has CDR1 ENHRY and CDR2 SYGVKD. CDR3 coding DNA: TGTGCTACTGAGGGGGGTAAAAAACTGTTTTTT. It specifies CATEGGKKLFF.

A few counts support this clonotype. The genes are TRBV15 and TRBJ2-3, with unresolved D. CDR3 length: 12 residues. Germline-derived CDR1 and CDR2 are LNHNV and YYDKDF (reference sequence). Between the trimmed V and J ends, which lost 2 bases and 3 bases, there was a span of 3 bases. The CDR3 coding sequence is TGTGCCACCAGCAGAAAGACAGATACGCAGTATTTT. Translating gives CATSRKTDTQYF.

This clonotype was recorded many times. V usage is TRBV11-2 and J usage is TRBJ2-7, with a tentative D call TRBD1 (6 bases). Looked up from germline, CDR1 is SGHAT and CDR2 is FQNNGV. The V gene lost 6 bases and the J gene lost 2 bases, with 8 bases spanning the gap. The CDR3 spans 12 residues. In DNA form, the CDR3 reads TGTGCCAGCAGAGGACAGCCCTACGAGCAGTACTTC. Translating gives CASRGQPYEQYF. The variable domain in full, with the rest retrieved from reference TRBV11-2 and TRBJ2-7, is EAGVAQSPRYKIIEKRQSVAFWCNPISGHATLYWYQQILGQGPKLLIQFQNNGVVDDSQLPKDRFSAERLKGVDSTLKIQPAKLEDSAVYLCASRGQPYEQYFGPGTRLTVT.

This clonotype was counted between two and nine times. The J gene is TRBJ2-7, the V gene TRBV6-2 or TRBV6-3; D gene unclear. The CDR3 loop spans 11 amino acids. Trimming removed 11 bases at V and 1 base at J, with 9 bases between. CDR1 MNHEY and CDR2 SVGEGT come from the germline V gene. The CDR3 is CAAGQSYEQYF. CDR3 bases: TGTGCCGCTGGGCAGTCCTACGAGCAGTACTTC.

This clonotype was counted a single time. The rearrangement uses TRBV9 and TRBJ2-3; possible D gene TRBD1, 5 bases. The tail of the sequence fits TRBJ1-5 better, so the J call may be wrong. The CDR3 contains 15 residues. Per the germline V gene, CDR1 is SGDLS and CDR2 is YYNGEE. The CDR3 coding sequence is TGTGCCAGCAGCTTAAACGGGGGGGGAGCAGATACGCAGCATTTT. Translation gives CASSLNGGGADTQHF.

The table lists this clonotype with a few counts. The chain couples TRBV6-5 to TRBJ2-5; the D is unclear. The CDR3 consists of 13 residues. Germline V CDR1 and CDR2: MNHEY, SVGAGI. V lost 5 bases, J lost 4 bases, and 11 bases lay in between. CDR3 loop: CASSVLERETQYF. The CDR3 nucleotides are TGTGCCAGCAGTGTACTGGAGCGAGAGACCCAGTACTTC.

The J gene is TRBJ1-1, the V gene TRBV7-9, with D hard to call. This CDR3 is built from 13 residues. The V end lost 5 bases, the J end lost 6 bases, and 13 bases lay between the germline ends. Germline V gives CDR1 SEHNR, CDR2 FQNEAQ (reference sequence). The CDR3 sequence: CASSPGVYAEAFF. CDR3 bases: TGTGCCAGCAGCCCTGGGGTCTATGCTGAAGCTTTCTTT.

This clonotype has ten or more counts. The V gene is TRBV7-2, the J gene TRBJ2-5, with a weak D call TRBD2 (7 bases). The CDR3 spans 18 residues. Deletions cut 7 bases from V and 2 bases from J, with 26 bases between. The germline V gene encodes CDR1 SGHTA and CDR2 FQGNSA. CDR3 DNA: TGTGCCAGCACCCAAGGGGGGGCCGGCGGGGGACTTCAAGAGACCCAGTACTTC. It codes for CASTQGGAGGGLQETQYF.